This T cell receptor beta chain stems from a study of blood T cell repertoires in COVID-19. Study details: Samples came from the United States, Italy and Spain, spanning acute and convalescent COVID-19. Nucleic acid was either cDNA or gDNA, and it came from T cells, B-cell-depleted T cells, or PBMCs.

The CDR3 runs to 13 residues. V was pared by 9 bases and J by 3 bases, with 5 bases of the junction left unmatched. CDR1 and CDR2 from the germline V gene are SNHLY and FYNNEI. Authors' processing steps: From reference gene primer amplification, estimates of nucleated cell counts were derived. Clones were read by immunoSEQ multiplex PCR, and TCRdb kept only the in-frame ones, dropping some. V and J calls and clone size come straight from that table; D and trimming were deduced from the DNA. The table includes about 240,000 clones, approximately 91% detected once. The V and J genes are TRBV2 and TRBJ2-3, with 8 bases matching TRBD2. The receptor's source is a woman in her twenties or thirties with acute or convalescent COVID-19. Material for sequencing was peripheral blood. The CDR3 sequence is CARKPGGTDTQYF. CDR3 nucleotide sequence: TGTGCCAGAAAGCCGGGAGGGACAGATACGCAGTATTTT.